The 4 T cell receptor beta chains in this list originate from one sample, sequenced in a study of blood T cell repertoires in COVID-19. Clones were read by immunoSEQ multiplex PCR, and TCRdb kept only the in-frame ones, dropping some. The sample yields some 190,000 clones, roughly 82% seen once. The specimen was peripheral blood. Receptor source: a woman aged 55-70 years with COVID-19, enrolled during active disease.

V is TRBV6-5 and J is TRBJ2-5, with 11 bases that match TRBD1. The CDR3 is made up of 14 amino acids. Germline-derived CDR1 and CDR2 are MNHEY and SVGAGI. V dropped 7 bases and J dropped 5; count of bases not matched to a gene: 6. The CDR3 spells CASNRTGGWETQYF. The CDR3 nucleotides are TGTGCCAGCAACCGGACAGGGGGCTGGGAGACCCAGTACTTC.

This clone came up once. The chain has TRBV5-5 and TRBJ1-2; a possible D gene is TRBD1 (5 bases). This CDR3 is 14 amino acids long. Germline V gene data show CDR1 as SGHKS and CDR2 as YYEKEE (reference sequence). With 1 base removed from V and 2 bases from J, the gap between germline ends came to 9 bases. CDR3 sequence: CASSLSGTNYGYTF. DNA for the CDR3: TGTGCCAGCAGCTTGAGCGGGACCAACTATGGCTACACCTTC.

CDR3: CASSYGIGSAEETQYF. The CDR3 DNA follows: TGTGCCAGCAGCTATGGAATCGGTTCGGCGGAAGAGACCCAGTACTTC. The chain links TRBV11-1 to TRBJ2-5; D unresolved. Germline CDR1 and CDR2: SGHAT and FQDESV (reference sequence). The V end was cut by 4 bases, the J end by 3 bases, with 18 bases between. This CDR3 region has 16 residues.

The rearrangement uses TRBV2 and TRBJ2-7, with 7 nucleotides matching TRBD1. V shed 6 bases and J 2 bases; nucleotides not matched to a gene: 4. Germline V gene data show CDR1 as SNHLY and CDR2 as FYNNEI. This CDR3 contains 13 residues. The CDR3: CASRKTGPYEQYV. CDR3 bases: TGTGCCAGCAGGAAGACAGGGCCCTACGAGCAGTACGTC.